This T cell receptor (beta chain) is from a study of STAT5B mutations in CD4+ large granular lymphocyte leukemia. The germline CDR1 and CDR2 sequences are LGHNA and YSLEER. This CDR3 region has 15 residues. The V end lost 0 bases, the J end lost 10 bases, and 16 bases lay between the germline ends. General study results and limits: Compared with healthy controls (2/35), patient top clones favored TRBV06 (8/27). No patients shared main leukemic clonotypes, though about 25% appeared at low frequency elsewhere.

About this clone itself: Antigen specificity is unknown.

In the study's own analysis: A productive frequency of 2.59 x 10-5 was the lowest detectable. Generated by immunoSEQ multiplex PCR, the TCRdb table keeps only in-frame clones and is missing some. V and J calls plus clone size are reproduced from that table; the DNA served to infer D and trimming. Of 35,000 or so clones listed, about 90% are singletons. The V and J genes are TRBV4-3 and TRBJ2-1; tentative D call: TRBD2 (5 bases). This TCR derives from a human donor in good health. The specimen sequenced was CD4+ T cells from blood buffy coats. DNA of the CDR3: TGCGCCAGCAGCCAAGATGGGTCTAGCCCTTGGGAGCAGTTCTTC. Translated, it gives CASSQDGSSPWEQFF.